The 18 T cell receptor beta chains in this list originate from one sample, sequenced in a study of cytomegalovirus exposure and HLA in healthy donors. With 60 Vbeta and 13 Jbeta primers, the PCR was carried out. Measured with immunoSEQ multiplex PCR; TCRdb has only the in-frame clones, and not every one. The sample includes around 120,000 clones, 75% to 90% seen only once; the top ten take around 4.1%. Sequencing was carried out using PBMCs. The receptor set was obtained from a woman aged 40 to 50 in good health and CMV-seronegative.

The chain combines TRBV7-9 with TRBJ2-3; 7 positions match TRBD2. Germline lookup yields CDR1 SEHNR and CDR2 FQNEAQ (reference sequence). Trimming removed 2 bases from V and 8 bases from J; junction bases left unmatched: 7. This CDR3 comprises 14 residues. The CDR3 loop reads CASSLYHGEGTQYF. The CDR3 DNA sequence: TGTGCCAGCAGCTTATACCATGGGGAGGGTACGCAGTATTTT.

The chain has TRBV5-1 and TRBJ2-1; tentative D call: TRBD2 (5 bases). The germline V gene encodes CDR1 SGHRS and CDR2 YFSETQ. The CDR3 spans 11 residues. V was trimmed by 1 base and J by 13 bases, leaving 9 bases between them. The DNA of the CDR3 is TGCGCCAGCAGCTTGATGGAGGATCAGTTCTTC. This gives the protein CASSLMEDQFF.

The chain carries TRBV6-5 and TRBJ1-6, with D perhaps TRBD1 (5 bases). The germline V gene has CDR1 MNHEY and CDR2 SVGAGI. Trimming stripped 4 bases from V and 8 bases from J, with 15 bases between. CDR3 length equals 15 residues. For the CDR3, the DNA is TGTGCCAGCAGTTTGCGGATGACGGGGGATTCACCCCTCCACTTT. Amino acid sequence: CASSLRMTGDSPLHF.

J is TRBJ2-5 and V is TRBV6-5; 8 positions match TRBD2. In germline, CDR1 is MNHEY, CDR2 SVGAGI. The J segment lost 0 bases and the V segment lost 5 bases, leaving 2 bases of the junction unmatched. This CDR3 is built from 14 residues. The CDR3 is CASSRGLDQETQYF. The DNA of the CDR3 is TGTGCCAGCAGTCGGGGACTAGACCAAGAGACCCAGTACTTC.

The J gene is TRBJ2-3, the V gene TRBV9, with a possible D match to TRBD2 (5 bases). With 0 bases removed from V and 5 bases from J, the gap between germline ends came to 10 bases. The CDR3 loop spans 14 amino acids. The germline CDR1 and CDR2 sequences are SGDLS and YYNGEE. The CDR3 sequence is CASSVVGSRDTQYF. The CDR3 coding sequence is TGTGCCAGCAGCGTAGTAGGGAGTAGAGATACGCAGTATTTT.

The chain is built from TRBV7-9 and TRBJ2-3; 10 nucleotides match TRBD1. The CDR3 covers 15 residues. V was pared by 3 bases and J by 3 bases, with 3 bases of the junction left unmatched. The germline CDR1 and CDR2 sequences are SEHNR and FQNEAQ (reference sequence). The CDR3 nucleotides are TGTGCCAGCAGCTTGACAGGGGGCTCGACAGATACGCAGTATTTT. Protein sequence: CASSLTGGSTDTQYF.

This clone was recorded once. The rearrangement links TRBV29-1 to TRBJ1-2; D is possibly TRBD1 (6 bases). V shed 6 bases and J shed 8 bases, with 16 bases lying between them. Germline CDR1 is SQVTM and CDR2 is ANQGSEA. This CDR3 has 12 residues. The CDR3 is CSVAGTKTGYTF. The CDR3 DNA is TGCAGCGTCGCCGGGACAAAAACGGGCTACACCTTC.

The V gene is TRBV7-2, the J gene TRBJ1-6; D is unresolved. The CDR3 is made up of 15 amino acids. Trimming removed 5 bases at V and 9 bases at J, with 17 bases between. Germline V gene sequence: CDR1 SGHTA, CDR2 FQGNSA. CDR3 nucleotides: TGTGCCAGCAGCCCGACCAGCCGGGTTGGTTCACCCCTCCACTTT. Amino acid sequence: CASSPTSRVGSPLHF.

The J gene is TRBJ1-2, the V gene TRBV7-2, with TRBD1 as a possible D gene (5 bases). The V gene's germline CDR1 is SGHTA and CDR2 FQGNSA. Trimming took 3 bases from V and 5 from J, leaving 13 bases between them. This CDR3 spans 14 amino acids. The CDR3 bases are TGTGCCAGCAGCTTTCAGGGAGCGGGGTATGGCTACACCTTC. This encodes CASSFQGAGYGYTF.

The chain has TRBV7-9 and TRBJ1-2; unclear D gene. Trimming shortened V by 5 bases and J by 1 base, and 8 bases separated the two germline ends. This CDR3 comprises 13 residues. Germline V gives CDR1 SEHNR, CDR2 FQNEAQ (reference sequence). This CDR3 reads CASSPRGNYGYTF. CDR3 sequence (DNA): TGTGCCAGCAGCCCCCGGGGTAACTATGGCTACACCTTC.

The chain has TRBV29-1 and TRBJ2-4; maybe TRBD2 (6 bases). There are 13 residues in the CDR3. Deletions cut 5 bases from V and 0 bases from J, with 8 bases between. Germline CDR1 and CDR2: SQVTM and ANQGSEA. The chain's CDR3 is CSVLEGAKNIQYF. Written as DNA, the CDR3 is TGCAGCGTTTTGGAGGGAGCCAAAAACATTCAGTACTTC.

CDR3 protein: CASRRNIPGQGSEQYF. The CDR3 nucleotides are TGTGCCAGCAGGCGCAATATCCCAGGACAGGGCTCCGAGCAGTACTTC. J is TRBJ2-7 and V is TRBV27; TRBD1 agrees at 8 bases. The CDR3 length is 16 residues. V gave up 6 bases and J gave up 6 bases; unmatched junction bases: 16. Germline V gene data show CDR1 as MNHEY and CDR2 as SMNVEV (reference sequence).

This clone was found many times. The chain joins TRBV6-1 to TRBJ1-2; 9 positions match TRBD1. Trimming at V came to 0 bases and at J to 6 bases, leaving 2 bases not matched to a gene. Germline CDR1 MNHNS, CDR2 SASEGT. The CDR3 sequence is 14 residues long. The CDR3 region is CASSEADRGNGYTF. The CDR3 DNA follows: TGTGCCAGCAGTGAAGCGGACAGGGGTAATGGCTACACCTTC.

This chain links TRBV29-1 with TRBJ2-7; TRBD1 agrees at 7 bases. This CDR3 is 13 amino acids long. In germline, CDR1 is SQVTM, CDR2 ANQGSEA. V dropped 6 bases and J dropped 5; count of bases not matched to a gene: 10. The CDR3 sequence is CSVLTGTVNEQYF. The CDR3 DNA sequence: TGCAGCGTCCTGACCGGGACAGTGAACGAGCAGTACTTC.

For this clone: This same CDR3 is encoded by further DNA sequences in the sample. V is TRBV5-1 and J is TRBJ2-1; TRBD2 matches at 11 bases. Germline lookup yields CDR1 SGHRS and CDR2 YFSETQ. V was pared by 4 bases and J by 3 bases, with 3 bases of the junction left unmatched. CDR3 length equals 15 residues. The CDR3, as DNA: TGCGCCAGCAGCCTAACTAGCGGGGGCTACAATGAGCAGTTCTTC. It codes for CASSLTSGGYNEQFF.

The gene calls are TRBV7-3 and TRBJ2-2, with 11 positions matching TRBD2. Germline assignment: CDR1 SGHTA and CDR2 FQGTGA. With 5 bases clipped from V and 9 bases from J, the junction kept 8 bases outside the gene matches. The CDR3 loop spans 15 amino acids. CDR3 loop: CASSISGGASRELFF. In nucleotides, the CDR3 is TGTGCCAGCAGCATTAGCGGGGGGGCGAGCCGGGAGCTGTTTTTT.

The chain carries TRBV9 and TRBJ2-1; 9 bases are shared with TRBD2. V shed 3 bases, J shed 2 bases, and the junction held 3 bases outside the gene matches. Per germline, CDR1 SGDLS and CDR2 YYNGEE. The CDR3 extends over 15 amino acids. In DNA form, the CDR3 reads TGTGCCAGCAGCGCCCTAGCGGGGACCTACAATGAGCAGTTCTTC. It is translated as CASSALAGTYNEQFF.

This clone appeared a single time. The rearrangement uses TRBV6-1 and TRBJ2-2; D unclear. Germline V CDR1 and CDR2: MNHNS, SASEGT. CDR3 length: 17 amino acids. V dropped 4 bases and J dropped 4 bases, with 19 bases sitting between them. The CDR3 region has the DNA TGTGCCAGCAGTGTTCAGCAGGCTTTATGGGTCACCGGGGAGCTGTTTTTT. Translation gives CASSVQQALWVTGELFF.